This T cell receptor (beta chain) was retrieved from a study of Graves' ophthalmopathy and Graves' hyperthyroidism. Serum thyroxine and TRAb, along with clinical symptoms, thyroid ultrasound and orbital computed tomography, were what diagnosis relied on. RNA transcripts were the source from which TCR beta CDR3 regions were amplified. After a first-round RT-PCR with HTBI primers, a second-round multiplex PCR was run. TCRdb re-called the multiplex PCR reads with MiXCR, one entry per CDR3 protein. Of about 550,000 distinct CDR3 sequences in the sample, roughly 40% were seen once. The CDR3 loop spans 12 amino acids. Looked up from germline, CDR1 is SGHAT and CDR2 is FQNNGV.

The receptor was derived from an adult man with Graves' hyperthyroidism. Sequencing was done on a sample of peripheral blood or thyroid tissue (not recorded which). The chain combines TRBV11-2 with TRBJ2-7; D gene unclear. The tail of the sequence fits TRBJ2-1 better, so the J call may be wrong. CDR3 protein: CASSPTYNEQFF. Here the CDR3 DNA reads TGTGCCAGCAGCCCTACCTACAATGAGCAGTTCTTC.